The T cell receptor beta chain under discussion was sequenced for a study of T-cell reconstitution after alpha-beta-depleted transplantation in children (dated by TCRdb to the mid-2010s). Background on the whole study: Using TCR repertoire profiling, the study quantitatively followed how T-cell immune reconstitution unfolded in children after TCRalphabeta/CD19-depleted allogeneic hematopoietic cell transplantation. Overall study results and their limits: In some patients, high TCRbeta diversity at day 60 was attributed to recipient T cells and intrathymic progenitors that had survived conditioning. The apparently early alphabetaT-cell count recovery about two months after transplant was reportedly dependent on only several hundred rapidly expanded clones derived from non-depleted graft cells. Over subsequent months, a decline in hyperexpanded clone frequencies was noted, and after one year, T-cell counts and TCRbeta diversity were mostly ascribed to newly produced T cells.

This clonotype was seen only a few times. What this receptor recognizes is not known. Base-call qualities are not available, and no considerably larger clone is one nucleotide away. Explained via the paper, the treatment or condition label denotes: allogeneic hematopoietic cell transplantation with graft depleted of TCRalphabeta T cells and CD19 B cells. TCRalphabeta/CD19-depleted allogeneic hematopoietic cell grafts were given to the transplant recipients, all of whom were children. Library method: PCR. The data were produced on an Illumina HiSeq 2500. To normalize quantification of the TCRbeta repertoire, the TCR libraries were built with molecular barcoding that relied on unique molecular identifiers. TCRdb redid the processing of the public reads, applying fastp at Q25 and MiXCR, and retained in-frame beta chains. Each CDR3 protein gets just one entry, which takes the most common genes and DNA from the rows behind it. Counted in this sample were about 980,000 distinct CDR3 sequences; around 30% of them appeared once. About 28% of the sample is held by the ten biggest clonotypes.

Taken from the germline V gene, the CDR1 and CDR2 loops are MNHEY and SVGAGI. The germline V and J ends show losses of 2 bases and 4 bases respectively, and no gene match explains 3 bases of the junction. The cysteine opens and the phenylalanine closes a CDR3 of 15 amino acids. The sequence is cut down to CDR3 DNA, 45 bases in frame from base 1. Source: PBMCs, mostly from graft donor cells, taken 360 days after TCRalphabeta/CD19-depleted stem cell transplant. The receptor was isolated from a boy less than two years old who had a stem cell transplant for SCID, so the T cells may come from the graft donor. Rearrangement joined TRBV6-5 to TRBJ1-5; TRBD1 matches 9 bases in the middle. The DNA sequence is TGTGCCAGCAGTTACCCTGACAGGGGGAATCAGCCCCAGCATTTT. Translated, this gives CASSYPDRGNQPQHF.